This T cell receptor beta chain is drawn from a study of blood T cell repertoires in COVID-19. For the study at large: The origin of the acute and convalescent COVID-19 samples was the United States, Italy and Spain. In each case, the material was cDNA or gDNA derived from T cells, B-cell-depleted T cells, or PBMCs.

CDR1 MDHEN and CDR2 SYDVKM come from the germline V gene. V gave up 3 bases and J gave up 0 bases, with 11 bases separating them. The CDR3 contains 15 residues. The authors' processing: Estimated nucleated cell counts came from reference gene primer amplification. Repertoires were generated with immunoSEQ multiplex PCR, while TCRdb's copy carries only in-frame clones and drops some. V and J calls and clone size come straight from that table; D and trimming were deduced from the DNA. Among some 88,000 clones listed, over 65% were seen once. This rearrangement joins TRBV28 to TRBJ1-1; a possible D gene is TRBD1 (6 bases). Specimen: peripheral blood. This clonotype was obtained from a woman aged 70 to 79 with acute or convalescent COVID-19. The CDR3 DNA reads as TGTGCCAGCAGTTTCAGGGGCAGCTTGAACACTGAAGCTTTCTTT. Encoded protein: CASSFRGSLNTEAFF.